The sequence of this T cell receptor (beta chain) was determined in a study of T cell clonotyping in hematopoietic cell transplantation. Clones were read by immunoSEQ multiplex PCR, and TCRdb kept only the in-frame ones, dropping some. The sample holds under 15,000 clones, approximately 80% seen once. The V end was cut by 3 bases, the J end by 3 bases, with 8 bases between. Germline V lookup: CDR1 MNHEY, CDR2 SMNVEV (reference sequence). The CDR3 is made up of 13 amino acids. The receptor was isolated from a female patient between 40 and 55 years old who had an allogeneic stem cell transplant from a related donor, so T cells may come from the graft donor. Some clones in this sample may be carry-over from other donors' samples. The chain combines TRBV27 with TRBJ1-1; the D is unclear. Specimen: PBMCs, collected 100 days after allogeneic stem cell transplant. CDR3 loop: CASSFLKHTEAFF. CDR3 DNA sequence: TGTGCCAGCAGTTTCCTTAAGCACACTGAAGCTTTCTTT.